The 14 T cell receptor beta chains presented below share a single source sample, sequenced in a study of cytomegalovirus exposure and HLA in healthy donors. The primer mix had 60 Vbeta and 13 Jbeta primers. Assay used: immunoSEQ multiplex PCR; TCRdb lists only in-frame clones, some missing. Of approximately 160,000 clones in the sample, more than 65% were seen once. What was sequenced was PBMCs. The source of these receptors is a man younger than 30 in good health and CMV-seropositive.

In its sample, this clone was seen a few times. CDR3 loop: CASSLDRTLEKLFF. The DNA of the CDR3 is TGTGCCAGCAGCTTAGACAGGACCTTGGAAAAACTGTTTTTT. The chain carries TRBV7-2 and TRBJ1-4, with D possibly matching TRBD1 (5 bases). The CDR3 consists of 14 residues. V shed 1 base and J shed 8 bases, with 11 bases lying between them. Germline lookup yields CDR1 SGHTA and CDR2 FQGNSA.

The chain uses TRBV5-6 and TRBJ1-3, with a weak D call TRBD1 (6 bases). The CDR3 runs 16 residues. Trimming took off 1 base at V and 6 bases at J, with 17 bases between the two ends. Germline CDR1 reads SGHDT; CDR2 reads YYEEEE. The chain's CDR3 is CASSLSGQLPENTIYF. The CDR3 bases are TGTGCCAGCAGCTTGTCCGGACAGCTCCCTGAAAACACCATATATTTT.

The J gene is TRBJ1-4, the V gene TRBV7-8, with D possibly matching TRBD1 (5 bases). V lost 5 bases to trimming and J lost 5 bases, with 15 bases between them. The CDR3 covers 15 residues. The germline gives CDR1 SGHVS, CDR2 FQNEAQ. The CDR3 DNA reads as TGTGCCAGCAGCCCCTGGGGGGGGAAGAATGAAAAACTGTTTTTT. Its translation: CASSPWGGKNEKLFF.

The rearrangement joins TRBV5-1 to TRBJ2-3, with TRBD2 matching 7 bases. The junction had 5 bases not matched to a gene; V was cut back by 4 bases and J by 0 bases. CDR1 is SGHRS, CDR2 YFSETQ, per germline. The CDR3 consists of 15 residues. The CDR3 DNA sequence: TGCGCCAGCAGCAAGGGACTACAAAGCACAGATACGCAGTATTTT. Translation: CASSKGLQSTDTQYF.

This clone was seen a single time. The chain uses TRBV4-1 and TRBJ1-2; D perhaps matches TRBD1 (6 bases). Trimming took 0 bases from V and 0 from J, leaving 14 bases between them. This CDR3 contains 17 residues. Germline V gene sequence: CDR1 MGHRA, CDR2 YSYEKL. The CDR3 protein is CASSQEMTGLANYGYTF. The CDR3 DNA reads TGCGCCAGCAGCCAAGAAATGACAGGCCTAGCTAACTATGGCTACACCTTC.

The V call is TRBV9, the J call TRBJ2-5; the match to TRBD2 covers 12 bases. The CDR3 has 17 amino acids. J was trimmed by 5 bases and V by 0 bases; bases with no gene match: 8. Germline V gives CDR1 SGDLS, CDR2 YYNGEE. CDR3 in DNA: TGTGCCAGCAGCGTAGCTAGCGGGAGGGCCCCAGGGGAGACCCAGTACTTC. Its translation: CASSVASGRAPGETQYF.

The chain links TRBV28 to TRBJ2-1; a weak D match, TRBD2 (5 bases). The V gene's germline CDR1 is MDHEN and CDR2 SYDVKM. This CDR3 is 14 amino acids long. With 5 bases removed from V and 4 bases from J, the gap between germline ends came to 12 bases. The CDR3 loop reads CASSALGVYNEQFF. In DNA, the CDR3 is TGTGCCAGCAGTGCCCTCGGGGTTTACAATGAGCAGTTCTTC. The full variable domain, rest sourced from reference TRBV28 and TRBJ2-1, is DVKVTQSSRYLVKRTGEKVFLECVQDMDHENMFWYRQDPGLGLRLIYFSYDVKMKEKGDIPEGYSVSREKKERFSLILESASTNQTSMYLCASSALGVYNEQFFGPGTRLTVL.

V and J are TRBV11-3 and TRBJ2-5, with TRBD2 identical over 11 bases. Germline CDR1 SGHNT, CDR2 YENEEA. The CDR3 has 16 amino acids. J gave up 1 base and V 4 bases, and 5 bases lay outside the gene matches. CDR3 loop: CASSSRLAGPQETQYF. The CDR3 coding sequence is TGTGCCAGCAGCTCGCGACTAGCGGGGCCCCAAGAGACCCAGTACTTC.

This CDR3 reads CASSPRGSSSYNEQFF. The CDR3 region has the DNA TGTGCCAGCAGCCCCAGAGGGTCGAGCTCCTACAATGAGCAGTTCTTC. This chain connects TRBV28 to TRBJ2-1; perhaps TRBD2 as D (5 bases). V was shortened by 6 bases and J by 0 bases, with 15 bases between the two germline ends. This CDR3 has 16 residues. Germline CDR1 is MDHEN and CDR2 is SYDVKM.

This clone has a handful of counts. The CDR3 is CASSLDRGEETQYF. CDR3 bases: TGTGCCAGCAGCCTAGACAGGGGGGAAGAGACCCAGTACTTC. The chain links TRBV7-9 to TRBJ2-5; the match to TRBD1 covers 9 bases. The CDR3 is made up of 14 amino acids. Losses at the gene ends were 5 bases for V and 3 bases for J; bases not matched to a gene: 4. Germline V gene sequence: CDR1 SEHNR, CDR2 FQNEAQ (reference sequence).

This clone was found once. Here the CDR3 reads CASSFRGTSLAGDEQYV. CDR3 nucleotide sequence: TGTGCCAGCAGCTTTAGGGGTACGAGTCTAGCGGGAGACGAGCAGTACGTC. The chain joins TRBV5-8 to TRBJ2-7; 10 bases are a match to TRBD2. After removal of 2 bases from V and 5 bases from J, the junction contained 13 bases not matched to a gene. The length of the CDR3 is 17 residues. Germline CDR1 reads SGHTS; CDR2 reads YDEGEE.

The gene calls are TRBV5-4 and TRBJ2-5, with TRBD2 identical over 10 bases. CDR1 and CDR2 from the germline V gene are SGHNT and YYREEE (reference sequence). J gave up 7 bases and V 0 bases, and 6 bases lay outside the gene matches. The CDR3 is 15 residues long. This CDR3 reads CASSLGLAGAGTQYF. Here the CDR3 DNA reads TGTGCCAGCAGCTTGGGACTAGCGGGCGCCGGGACCCAGTACTTC.

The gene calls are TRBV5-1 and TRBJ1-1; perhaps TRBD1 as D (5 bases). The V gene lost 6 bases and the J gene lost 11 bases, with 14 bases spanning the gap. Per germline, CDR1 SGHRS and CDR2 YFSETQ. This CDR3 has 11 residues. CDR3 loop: CASNGGLGAFF. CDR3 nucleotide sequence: TGCGCCAGCAACGGGGGTTTGGGGGCTTTCTTT.

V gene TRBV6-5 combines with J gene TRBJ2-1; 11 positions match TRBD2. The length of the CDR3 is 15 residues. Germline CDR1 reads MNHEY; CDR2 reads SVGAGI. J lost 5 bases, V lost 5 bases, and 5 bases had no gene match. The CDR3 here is CASSPGTSGNNEQFF. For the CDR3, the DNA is TGTGCCAGCAGTCCTGGGACTAGCGGTAACAATGAGCAGTTCTTC.